This passage covers 3 T cell receptor beta chains from one sample sequenced in a study of T cells in women clearing cervical HPV infection. Sequencing used immunoSEQ multiplex PCR; TCRdb keeps in-frame clones, though not all of them. The repertoire table contains about 39,000 clones. The source material was blood buffy coat. The receptors were sampled from a woman aged 18-70 years with a cervical HPV16 infection that either progressed to CIN3+ or cleared (not recorded which).

The CDR3 DNA, read in part, is TGTGCCAGCAGTTCGACAGGGTTCGCCGGGGAG. Translating gives CASSSTGFAGE. The full CDR3 reads CASSSTGFAGELFF. The chain combines TRBV27 with TRBJ2-2; 7 nucleotides match TRBD1. The read finishes 3 residues shy of the CDR3 end, and the germline J gene is used to complete it. Trimming removed 4 bases from V and 6 bases from J; junction bases left unmatched: 5. The CDR3 contains 14 residues. Per germline, CDR1 MNHEY and CDR2 SMNVEV (reference sequence).

For this clone: The CDR3 extends 3 residues past the end of the read, so its final part is completed from the germline J gene. The genes are TRBV5-5 and TRBJ2-7, with D possibly matching TRBD1 (6 bases). V lost 0 bases and J lost 4, with 14 bases in between. CDR1 and CDR2 from the germline V gene are SGHKS and YYEKEE (reference sequence). The CDR3 totals 15 residues. The chain's CDR3 is CASSLAGQPLYEQYF. CDR3 bases read: TGTGCCAGCAGCTTGGCCGGACAGCCCCTTTACGAG.

Concerning this clone itself: The read halts 3 residues ahead of the CDR3 end, with the missing end drawn from the germline J gene. This sequence joins TRBV4-1 and TRBJ2-7; possibly TRBD2 for D (6 bases). Trimming removed 0 bases from V and 2 bases from J, with 8 bases in between. CDR1 MGHRA and CDR2 YSYEKL come from the germline V gene. This CDR3 is 14 amino acids long. The DNA read from the CDR3 is TGCGCCAGCAGCCAAGAAGGCGGGACCTACGAG. Protein product: CASSQEGGTYE. The whole CDR3 protein is CASSQEGGTYEQYF.